This entry is about one TCR beta chain. The antigen is unknown. The data originate from a study of T cells in narcolepsy. Findings and caveats of the study: In some patient and control memory CD4+ samples, autoreactive clones were absent. Comparing one patient's CSF and blood CD4+ clonotypes highlighted HCRT- and TRIB2-specific autoreactive clonotypes.

The CDR3 is 17 amino acids. CDR1 is MNHNS and CDR2 is SASEGT in the germline V gene. The V segment lost 3 bases and the J segment 4 bases; nucleotides outside the gene matches: 12. Sequencing used immunoSEQ multiplex PCR; TCRdb keeps in-frame clones, though not all of them. There are around 32,000 clones in the sample; 70% to 80% occur only once, and over 0.95% lies in the top ten. This clonotype was sampled from a human donor with narcolepsy. What was sequenced was CD45RA- memory CD4+ T cells from PBMCs. The chain has TRBV6-1 and TRBJ1-2, with 9 nucleotides matching TRBD1. The DNA for the CDR3 is TGTGCCAGCAGTGATTCCGGGACAGGGTACGGCGGCTATGGCTACACCTTC. The encoded protein is CASSDSGTGYGGYGYTF.